These 17 T cell receptor beta chains originate from one sample sequenced in a study of cytomegalovirus exposure and HLA in healthy donors (TCRdb year 2017). The library was obtained by the immunoSEQ multiplex PCR assay. The multiplex PCR relied on a mix of 60 forward primers for TCR Vbeta segments and 13 reverse primers for TCR Jbeta segments. The table was pulled from immuneACCESS by TCRdb, which kept in-frame rearrangements only. Such tables lose some clones; where checked, under half of the loss comes from unresolved V genes, and the rest has no known cause. The sample data list roughly 240,000 clones, and 70% to 90% of these were observed just once. The top ten clonotypes cover 0.24% of the sample. The sequenced sample consisted of PBMCs. The origin of the receptors is a girl aged 2-9 years in good health and CMV-seronegative.

The J gene is TRBJ2-1, the V gene TRBV6-6, with D possibly matching TRBD2 (6 bases). V shed 2 bases and J shed 5 bases, with 7 bases lying between them. This CDR3 comprises 13 residues. The germline V gene encodes CDR1 MNHNY and CDR2 SVGAGI (reference sequence). Here the CDR3 reads CASSYGGDNEQFF. The CDR3, as DNA: TGTGCCAGCAGTTACGGAGGGGACAATGAGCAGTTCTTC.

The V and J genes are TRBV6-1 and TRBJ2-7, with D possibly TRBD1 on 6 matching bases. The germline gives CDR1 MNHNS, CDR2 SASEGT. The V end was cut by 7 bases, the J end by 3 bases, with 16 bases between. The CDR3 is 14 amino acids. DNA of the CDR3: TGTGCCAGCAATCCATGGACAGACATCTACGAGCAGTACTTC. It is translated as CASNPWTDIYEQYF.

V usage is TRBV30 and J usage is TRBJ2-1, with 8 nucleotides matching TRBD2. There are 16 residues in the CDR3. CDR1 GTSNPN and CDR2 SVGIG come from the germline V gene (reference sequence). V was clipped by 2 bases and J by 0 bases; unmatched bases: 6. The CDR3 loop is CAWSPGLVHSYNEQFF. The CDR3 region has the DNA TGTGCCTGGAGTCCGGGACTAGTTCACTCCTACAATGAGCAGTTCTTC.

This chain links TRBV29-1 with TRBJ1-1; possibly TRBD1 for D (5 bases). Per germline, CDR1 SQVTM and CDR2 ANQGSEA. The germline V and J ends were trimmed by 8 bases and 5 bases, with 12 bases remaining between them. The CDR3 sequence is 11 residues long. CDR3 sequence (DNA): TGCAGCTACCCCAAGGGGACTGAAGCTTTCTTT. Its protein is CSYPKGTEAFF.

The rearrangement links TRBV7-9 to TRBJ2-7; 9 bases agree with TRBD1. CDR1 and CDR2 from the germline V gene are SEHNR and FQNEAQ (reference sequence). The CDR3 runs 15 residues. V trimming: 4 bases; J trimming: 2 bases; junction bases outside the gene matches: 6. For the CDR3, the DNA is TGTGCCAGCAGCTATACAGGGGGCGCGACCTACGAGCAGTACTTC. Translation: CASSYTGGATYEQYF.

The CDR3, as DNA: TGCGCCAGCAGCCAATTCTTTCGGGATAACTATGGCTACACCTTC. It is translated as CASSQFFRDNYGYTF. This chain joins TRBV4-1 and TRBJ1-2; D is ambiguous. The CDR3 spans 15 residues. CDR1 and CDR2 from the germline V gene are MGHRA and YSYEKL. The V gene lost 2 bases and the J gene lost 1 base, with 11 bases spanning the gap.

The rearrangement links TRBV5-4 to TRBJ2-5; 7 positions agree with TRBD1. The DNA end favors TRBJ2-7, so the J call may be wrong. CDR1 and CDR2 from the germline V gene are SGHNT and YYREEE (reference sequence). There are 14 residues in the CDR3. The CDR3 loop reads CASSTGTASYEQYF. In DNA, the CDR3 is TGTGCCAGCAGCACCGGGACAGCCTCCTACGAGCAGTACTTC.

The chain is built from TRBV6-5 and TRBJ2-7, with 9 bases lining up with TRBD2. Trimming at V came to 8 bases and at J to 6 bases, leaving 5 bases not matched to a gene. The CDR3 totals 12 residues. CDR1 is MNHEY and CDR2 is SVGAGI in the germline V gene. The CDR3 region is CASSSGISEQYF. In DNA form, the CDR3 reads TGTGCCAGCTCTAGCGGGATAAGCGAGCAGTACTTC.

This rearrangement joins TRBV9 to TRBJ1-2; 8 bases are a match to TRBD1. J gave up 5 bases and V 4 bases, and 7 bases lay outside the gene matches. The CDR3 loop spans 14 amino acids. CDR1 and CDR2 (germline): SGDLS, YYNGEE. CDR3 residues: CASSLTGARYGYTF. The CDR3 coding sequence is TGTGCCAGCAGCCTGACAGGGGCACGGTATGGCTACACCTTC.

This chain uses TRBV6-1 with TRBJ1-1; perhaps TRBD1 as D (5 bases). V lost 6 bases to trimming and J lost 8 bases, with 13 bases between them. The length of the CDR3 is 12 residues. Germline V CDR1 and CDR2: MNHNS, SASEGT. The CDR3 sequence: CASRVTGGEAFF. The CDR3, as DNA: TGTGCCAGCAGGGTTACAGGAGGGGAAGCTTTCTTT.

The chain uses TRBV13 and TRBJ2-4; weak D call: TRBD1 (5 bases). Trimming cost V 5 bases and J 7 bases, with 15 bases left between them. The CDR3 loop spans 14 amino acids. CDR1 and CDR2 (germline): PRHDT, FYEKMQ (reference sequence). The CDR3 here is CASSPPPGRNIQYF. The CDR3, as DNA: TGTGCCAGCAGCCCACCCCCAGGGCGGAACATTCAGTACTTC.

The V and J genes are TRBV7-9 and TRBJ2-1; TRBD2 aligns across 8 bases. After removal of 1 base from V and 3 bases from J, the junction contained 5 bases not matched to a gene. Germline V gene sequence: CDR1 SEHNR, CDR2 FQNEAQ (reference sequence). The CDR3 totals 16 residues. The CDR3 sequence is CASSLVLAGLYNEQFF. CDR3 DNA sequence: TGTGCCAGCAGCTTAGTTCTAGCGGGTCTCTACAATGAGCAGTTCTTC.

The chain carries TRBV11-2 and TRBJ1-1; 7 positions agree with TRBD1. CDR1 is SGHAT, CDR2 FQNNGV, per germline. The length of the CDR3 is 15 residues. V lost 4 bases, J lost 7 bases, and 12 bases stayed unmatched. Written as DNA, the CDR3 is TGTGCCAGCAGCTCTCTACGGACAGGTTGGAATGAAGCTTTCTTT. It encodes CASSSLRTGWNEAFF. The full variable domain, rest sourced from reference TRBV11-2 and TRBJ1-1, is EAGVAQSPRYKIIEKRQSVAFWCNPISGHATLYWYQQILGQGPKLLIQFQNNGVVDDSQLPKDRFSAERLKGVDSTLKIQPAKLEDSAVYLCASSSLRTGWNEAFFGQGTRLTVV.

The chain uses TRBV4-1 and TRBJ1-1, with D possibly matching TRBD1 (6 bases). This CDR3 contains 10 residues. Per the germline V gene, CDR1 is MGHRA and CDR2 is YSYEKL. Trimming pared 8 bases from V and 10 bases from J, leaving 11 bases between. Here the CDR3 DNA reads TGCGCCAGCGGGGACAAAGGAGCTTTCTTT. Translated, it gives CASGDKGAFF.

The gene calls are TRBV7-9 and TRBJ2-5; 8 nucleotides match TRBD1. The CDR3 sequence is 17 residues long. V trimming: 4 bases; J trimming: 7 bases; junction bases outside the gene matches: 17. Germline-derived CDR1 and CDR2 are SEHNR and FQNEAQ (reference sequence). The CDR3 loop reads CASSSPRAGGDWGTQYF. In DNA form, the CDR3 reads TGTGCCAGCAGCTCCCCTCGGGCAGGGGGCGATTGGGGGACCCAGTACTTC.

The chain is built from TRBV2 and TRBJ1-2; D might be TRBD1 (5 bases). The V and J ends lost 5 bases and 6 bases respectively, with 16 bases between them. The CDR3 has 14 residues. CDR1 is SNHLY and CDR2 is FYNNEI in the germline V gene. In DNA form, the CDR3 reads TGTGCCAGCAGTTTCCGGCAGGGTGGTAATGGCTACACCTTC. It is translated as CASSFRQGGNGYTF.

The J gene is TRBJ2-2, the V gene TRBV30; TRBD2 agrees at 8 bases. V lost 5 bases to trimming and J lost 1 base; unmatched junction nucleotides: 6. The CDR3 is made up of 15 amino acids. The germline V gene has CDR1 GTSNPN and CDR2 SVGIG (reference sequence). Here the CDR3 reads CAWVASGWNTGELFF. For the CDR3, the DNA is TGTGCCTGGGTTGCTAGCGGGTGGAACACCGGGGAGCTGTTTTTT.